This entry features one T cell receptor beta chain sequence. Its antigen is unknown. V was pared by 5 bases and J by 1 base, with 9 bases of the junction left unmatched. Germline V CDR1 and CDR2: MGHDK, SYGVNS. This CDR3 comprises 17 residues. These data come from a study of OX40 agonist ivuxolimab in advanced cancers. Points from the study as a whole: Researchers did not determine the expanded peripheral T cells' antigen specificity. Both CD4+ and CD8+ T cell populations in blood had undergone clonal expansion by week 6 at 0.1 to 3.0 mg/kg.

Repertoires were generated with immunoSEQ multiplex PCR, while TCRdb's copy carries only in-frame clones and drops some. The sample shows about 78,000 clones, roughly 92% of them seen only once. The chain is built from TRBV25-1 and TRBJ2-2; 8 bases are shared with TRBD1. The source of this sequence is an adult with an advanced solid tumor such as melanoma, head and neck, liver or kidney cancer. The material was CD4+ or CD8+ T cells sorted from blood, obtained in a trial of the OX40 agonist ivuxolimab. CDR3 loop: CASSFELGTGNTGELFF. The CDR3 region has the DNA TGTGCCAGCAGTTTTGAATTGGGGACAGGGAACACCGGGGAGCTGTTTTTT.